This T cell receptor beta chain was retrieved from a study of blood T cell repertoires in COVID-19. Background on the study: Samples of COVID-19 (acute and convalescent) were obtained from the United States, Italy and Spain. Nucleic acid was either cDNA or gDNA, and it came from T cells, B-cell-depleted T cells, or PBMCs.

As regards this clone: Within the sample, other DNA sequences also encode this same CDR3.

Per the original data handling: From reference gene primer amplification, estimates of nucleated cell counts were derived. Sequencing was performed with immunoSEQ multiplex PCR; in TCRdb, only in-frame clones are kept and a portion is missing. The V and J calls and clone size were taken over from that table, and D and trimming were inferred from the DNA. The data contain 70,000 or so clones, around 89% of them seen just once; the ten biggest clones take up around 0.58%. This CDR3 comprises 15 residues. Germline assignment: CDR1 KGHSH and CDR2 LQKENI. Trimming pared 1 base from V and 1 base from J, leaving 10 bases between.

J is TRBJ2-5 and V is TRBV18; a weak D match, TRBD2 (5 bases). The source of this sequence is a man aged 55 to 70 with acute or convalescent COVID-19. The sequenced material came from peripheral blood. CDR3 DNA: TGTGCCAGCTCACCACGGACGGGGATCCAAGAGACCCAGTACTTC. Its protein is CASSPRTGIQETQYF.